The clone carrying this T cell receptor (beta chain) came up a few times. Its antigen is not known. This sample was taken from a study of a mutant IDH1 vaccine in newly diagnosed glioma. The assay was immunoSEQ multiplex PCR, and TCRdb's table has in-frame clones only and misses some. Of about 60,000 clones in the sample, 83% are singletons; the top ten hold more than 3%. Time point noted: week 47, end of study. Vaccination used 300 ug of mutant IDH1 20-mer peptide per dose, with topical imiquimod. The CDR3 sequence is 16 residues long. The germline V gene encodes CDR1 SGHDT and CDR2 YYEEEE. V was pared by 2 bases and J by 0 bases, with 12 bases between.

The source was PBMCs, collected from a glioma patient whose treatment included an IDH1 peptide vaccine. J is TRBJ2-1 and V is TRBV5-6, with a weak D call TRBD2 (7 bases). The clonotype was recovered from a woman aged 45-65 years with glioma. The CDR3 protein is CASSFFGGPSYNEQFF. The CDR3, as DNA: TGTGCCAGCAGCTTCTTCGGGGGGCCCTCCTACAATGAGCAGTTCTTC.